A single sample is the source of the 25 T cell receptor beta chains below, sequenced in a study of human T cells and chemical hapten exposure. Stated time point: patch test 2, 6 weeks after DPC sensitization. Regarding treatment: therapeutic diphenylcyclopropenone sensitization with weekly scalp DPC. One entry per CDR3 protein results from TCRdb running MiXCR on the RACE reads. The data contain under 450,000 distinct CDR3 sequences, about 6% of them seen just once; the ten biggest clones take up 4.5% to 6%. The sequencing used whole blood, collected in connection with sensitization to the hapten diphenylcyclopropenone (DPC). These receptors came from a woman aged 18-29 years with alopecia areata. Some clones in this sample may be carry-over from other donors' samples.

The chain carries TRBV27 and TRBJ1-2; D remains unclear. Looked up from germline, CDR1 is MNHEY and CDR2 is SMNVEV (reference sequence). The CDR3 covers 14 residues. V was cut by 3 bases and J by 0 bases, with 8 bases left in between. CDR3 sequence: CASSFGSPNYGYTF. The DNA for the CDR3 is TGTGCCAGCAGTTTTGGATCCCCTAACTATGGCTACACCTTC.

This clonotype was observed many times. The CDR3 DNA reads as TGTGCCAGCAGTTACGGGGACACAGCTAACTATGGCTACACCTTC. Its protein is CASSYGDTANYGYTF. V gene TRBV6-6 combines with J gene TRBJ1-2, with a tentative D call TRBD1 (6 bases). V was pared by 2 bases and J by 0 bases, with 10 bases between. The CDR3 is 15 residues long. The germline V gene encodes CDR1 MNHNY and CDR2 SVGAGI (reference sequence).

This clonotype was found a few times. This chain links TRBV4-3 with TRBJ2-7, with D perhaps matching TRBD1 (6 bases). The CDR3 has 17 amino acids. V was trimmed by 0 bases and J by 3 bases, leaving 18 bases between them. Germline assignment: CDR1 LGHNA and CDR2 YSLEER. The CDR3 reads CASSQDISGIGGYEQYF. DNA for the CDR3: TGCGCCAGCAGCCAAGATATCTCGGGAATAGGGGGCTACGAGCAGTACTTC.

The chain has TRBV18 and TRBJ2-7, with D unclear. Trimming pared 2 bases from V and 2 bases from J, leaving 10 bases between. The V gene's germline CDR1 is KGHSH and CDR2 LQKENI. The CDR3 sequence is 14 residues long. As DNA, the CDR3 is TGTGCCAGCTCACCAGATCAAGGAACCTACGAGCAGTACTTC. This sequence encodes CASSPDQGTYEQYF.

The sample holds many counts of this clonotype. The rearrangement uses TRBV29-1 and TRBJ1-6; no firm D call. The CDR3 has 15 residues. With 2 bases removed from V and 10 bases from J, the gap between germline ends came to 18 bases. Germline-derived CDR1 and CDR2 are SQVTM and ANQGSEA. CDR3 sequence reads: CSVETAGPSGSPLHF. CDR3 nucleotide sequence: TGCAGCGTTGAAACCGCCGGACCCTCCGGATCACCCCTCCACTTT. The whole variable domain, filled in from reference TRBV29-1 and TRBJ1-6, reads SAVISQKPSRDICQRGTSLTIQCQVDSQVTMMFWYRQQPGQSLTLIATANQGSEATYESGFVIDKFPISRPNLTFSTLTVSNMSPEDSSIYLCSVETAGPSGSPLHFGNGTRLTVT.

The CDR3 loop reads CASSLGVGKQFF. The CDR3 DNA sequence: TGTGCCAGCAGTTTAGGTGTTGGTAAGCAGTTCTTC. The rearrangement joins TRBV12-3 or TRBV12-4 to TRBJ2-1; D gene ambiguous. V lost 1 base and J lost 11, with 9 bases in between. CDR3 length: 12 residues.

This chain uses TRBV6-5 with TRBJ1-4; 11 nucleotides align to TRBD1. Germline trimming cut 6 bases from V and 8 bases from J; bases unmatched to any gene: 14. This CDR3 comprises 17 residues. The V gene's germline CDR1 is MNHEY and CDR2 SVGAGI. CDR3: CASRSNSGTGGREKLFF. CDR3 in DNA: TGTGCCAGCAGATCGAATAGTGGGACAGGGGGTCGGGAAAAACTGTTTTTT.

This clonotype was seen many times. The chain uses TRBV6-2 or TRBV6-3 and TRBJ2-7, with 9 bases identical to TRBD2. CDR1 and CDR2 from the germline V gene are MNHEY and SVGEGT. The CDR3 spans 16 residues. The junction had 9 bases not matched to a gene; V was cut back by 2 bases and J by 4 bases. The CDR3 bases are TGTGCCAGCAGTTACGGATTCCTAGCGGGGATGTACGAGCAGTACTTC. It translates to CASSYGFLAGMYEQYF.

This clonotype was observed many times. V is TRBV6-5 and J is TRBJ1-4, with TRBD1 matching 9 bases. Germline V gene lookup returns CDR1 MNHEY and CDR2 SVGAGI. This CDR3 is built from 15 residues. V lost 2 bases, J lost 7 bases, and 5 bases stayed unmatched. DNA for the CDR3: TGTGCCAGCAGTTACGGGACAGGGAGGAGTGAAAAACTGTTTTTT. The encoded protein is CASSYGTGRSEKLFF.

This clonotype was seen at least ten times. The chain couples TRBV4-2 to TRBJ1-2; TRBD1 agrees at 7 bases. The CDR3 spans 16 residues. Germline V gene lookup returns CDR1 LGHNA and CDR2 YNFKEQ. With V trimmed by 4 bases and J by 1 base, 9 bases remained unmatched. As DNA, the CDR3 is TGTGCCAGCAGCCCCTCCCAACGGGACAGTAACTATGGCTACACCTTC. Amino acids: CASSPSQRDSNYGYTF.

This clonotype turned up a few times. The V call is TRBV5-1, the J call TRBJ1-1, with 7 nucleotides matching TRBD1. Germline V gene lookup returns CDR1 SGHRS and CDR2 YFSETQ. V lost 4 bases to trimming and J lost 7 bases; unmatched junction nucleotides: 4. This CDR3 spans 12 amino acids. The CDR3 spells CASSGRDSEAFF. As DNA, the CDR3 is TGCGCCAGCAGCGGGAGGGACAGTGAAGCTTTCTTT.

In its sample, this clonotype was seen many times. CDR3 amino acids: CASRTGTGGTEAFF. The CDR3 nucleotides are TGTGCCAGCAGGACCGGGACAGGGGGCACTGAAGCTTTCTTT. V is TRBV6-2 or TRBV6-3 and J is TRBJ1-1; 11 bases line up with TRBD1. The CDR3 has 14 amino acids. The V gene end was trimmed by 6 bases and the J gene end by 4 bases; junction bases not matched to a gene: 4. Germline loops: CDR1 MNHEY, CDR2 SVGEGT.

J is TRBJ2-2 and V is TRBV25-1, with D hard to call. Between the trimmed V and J ends, which lost 3 bases and 0 bases, there was a span of 8 bases. Looked up from germline, CDR1 is MGHDK and CDR2 is SYGVNS. This CDR3 has 15 amino acids. CDR3 region: CASSDAGTNTGELFF. Here the CDR3 DNA reads TGTGCCAGCAGTGATGCCGGAACGAACACCGGGGAGCTGTTTTTT.

The sample holds a few counts of this clonotype. V usage is TRBV5-6 and J usage is TRBJ2-7, with D unclear. V lost 3 bases, J lost 0 bases, and 10 bases lay in between. The CDR3 covers 14 residues. From germline, CDR1 is SGHDT and CDR2 YYEEEE. In nucleotides, the CDR3 is TGTGCCAGCAGCTCCCGGGTGAGCTCCTACGAGCAGTACTTC. It yields the protein CASSSRVSSYEQYF.

In this sample, this clonotype turned up a few times. The rearrangement links TRBV20-1 to TRBJ1-1, with D perhaps TRBD1 (6 bases). The length of the CDR3 is 10 residues. The germline V gene has CDR1 DFQATT and CDR2 SNEGSKA (reference sequence). Trimming took off 6 bases at V and 11 bases at J, with 13 bases between the two ends. The CDR3 sequence is CSARGGVAFF. In DNA form, the CDR3 reads TGCAGTGCAAGGGGGGGGGTCGCTTTCTTT.

This clonotype was observed at least ten times. This sequence joins TRBV5-1 and TRBJ1-2; D perhaps matches TRBD1 (5 bases). V shed 2 bases and J shed 6 bases, with 20 bases lying between them. CDR3 length: 16 residues. In germline, CDR1 is SGHRS, CDR2 YFSETQ. The CDR3 sequence is CASSLAPRGRRDGYTF. CDR3 nucleotide sequence: TGCGCCAGCAGCTTAGCCCCCCGGGGCAGACGGGATGGCTACACCTTC.

V is TRBV7-3 and J is TRBJ1-2; no clear D gene. The germline V gene has CDR1 SGHTA and CDR2 FQGTGA. The V end was cut by 0 bases, the J end by 8 bases, with 22 bases between. The length of the CDR3 is 17 residues. Here the CDR3 reads CASSLTGAEGTLRGYTF. For the CDR3, the DNA is TGTGCCAGCAGCTTAACGGGCGCCGAAGGAACCCTTCGCGGCTACACCTTC.

This clonotype was counted between two and nine times. V usage is TRBV11-2 and J usage is TRBJ1-4; D is uncertain. The CDR3 runs 15 residues. Per germline, CDR1 SGHAT and CDR2 FQNNGV. V was trimmed by 5 bases and J by 0 bases, leaving 10 bases between them. The CDR3 region is CASSQRFATNEKLFF. In DNA, the CDR3 is TGTGCCAGCAGCCAAAGATTTGCAACTAATGAAAAACTGTTTTTT. Complete variable domain (other parts from reference TRBV11-2 and TRBJ1-4): EAGVAQSPRYKIIEKRQSVAFWCNPISGHATLYWYQQILGQGPKLLIQFQNNGVVDDSQLPKDRFSAERLKGVDSTLKIQPAKLEDSAVYLCASSQRFATNEKLFFGSGTQLSVL.

The rearrangement joins TRBV7-2 to TRBJ2-7; D perhaps matches TRBD2 (5 bases). V gave up 1 base and J gave up 7 bases, with 14 bases separating them. Germline values: CDR1 SGHTA, CDR2 FQGNSA. This CDR3 is built from 14 residues. The CDR3 DNA reads as TGTGCCAGCAGCTTAGTAGCTGCGTCGGGAGAGCAGTACTTC. Protein: CASSLVAASGEQYF.

This clonotype was seen just once. This may stem from a read error, because a much larger clone lies one nucleotide away. The chain is built from TRBV12-3 or TRBV12-4 and TRBJ1-1, with D possibly matching TRBD1 (6 bases). This CDR3 spans 14 amino acids. The CDR3 spells CASSFGGLGAEASF. The CDR3 DNA follows: TGTGCCAGCAGTTTTGGGGGGCTCGGCGCTGAAGCTTCCTTT.

The chain recombines TRBV12-3 or TRBV12-4 with TRBJ2-7; TRBD2 matches at 7 bases. V lost 5 bases, J lost 2 bases, and 15 bases stayed unmatched. The CDR3 covers 17 residues. The CDR3 loop is CASSPTVLRESAYEQYF. CDR3 coding DNA: TGTGCCAGCAGTCCAACCGTGTTGCGGGAGTCAGCCTACGAGCAGTACTTC.

There are many counts of this clonotype. The chain recombines TRBV27 with TRBJ1-1; D gene uncertain. Germline V CDR1 and CDR2: MNHEY, SMNVEV (reference sequence). V was trimmed by 2 bases and J by 2 bases, leaving 6 bases between them. The CDR3 totals 13 residues. This CDR3 reads CASSLNGNTEAFF. DNA of the CDR3: TGTGCCAGCAGTTTAAACGGTAACACTGAAGCTTTCTTT.

This clonotype has ten or more counts. The chain employs TRBV20-1 and TRBJ2-7; 7 bases map to TRBD1. Germline V gives CDR1 DFQATT, CDR2 SNEGSKA (reference sequence). There are 13 residues in the CDR3. Unmatched junction bases numbered 5, after V lost 5 bases and J lost 1 base. DNA of the CDR3: TGCAGTGCTGGATACAGGGGATCCTACGAGCAGTACTTC. It yields the protein CSAGYRGSYEQYF.

The rearrangement links TRBV12-3 or TRBV12-4 to TRBJ2-1; 9 bases are a match to TRBD2. V trimming: 10 bases; J trimming: 7 bases; junction bases outside the gene matches: 11. CDR3 length: 14 residues. CDR3 DNA: TGTGCCATCTGGGGGACTAGCCGTTCGAATGAGCAGTTCTTC. Translation: CAIWGTSRSNEQFF.

This clonotype has ten or more counts. The J gene is TRBJ1-2, the V gene TRBV3-1, with D possibly being TRBD1 (5 bases). This CDR3 has 12 amino acids. The germline V gene has CDR1 LGHDT and CDR2 YNNKEL (reference sequence). Between the trimmed V and J ends, which lost 5 bases and 8 bases, there was a span of 12 bases. The CDR3 coding sequence is TGTGCCAGCAGCTCAGGGAATTCGGGCTACACCTTC. Protein sequence: CASSSGNSGYTF.